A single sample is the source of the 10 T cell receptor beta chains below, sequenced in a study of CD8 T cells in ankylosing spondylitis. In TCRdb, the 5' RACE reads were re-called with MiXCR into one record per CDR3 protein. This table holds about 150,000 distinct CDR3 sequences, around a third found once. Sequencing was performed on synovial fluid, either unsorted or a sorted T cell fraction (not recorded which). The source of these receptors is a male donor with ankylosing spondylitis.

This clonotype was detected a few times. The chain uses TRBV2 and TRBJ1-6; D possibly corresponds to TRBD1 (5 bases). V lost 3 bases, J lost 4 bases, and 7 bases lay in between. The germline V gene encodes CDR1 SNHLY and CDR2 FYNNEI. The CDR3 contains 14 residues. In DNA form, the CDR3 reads TGTGCCAGCAGTGAGGGACGGTATAATTCACCCCTCCACTTT. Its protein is CASSEGRYNSPLHF.

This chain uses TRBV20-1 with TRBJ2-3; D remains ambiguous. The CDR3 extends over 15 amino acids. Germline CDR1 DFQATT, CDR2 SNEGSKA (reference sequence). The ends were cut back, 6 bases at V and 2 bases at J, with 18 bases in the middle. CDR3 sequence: CSASPPDWYTDTQYF. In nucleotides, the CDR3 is TGCAGTGCCAGCCCCCCCGACTGGTACACAGATACGCAGTATTTT.

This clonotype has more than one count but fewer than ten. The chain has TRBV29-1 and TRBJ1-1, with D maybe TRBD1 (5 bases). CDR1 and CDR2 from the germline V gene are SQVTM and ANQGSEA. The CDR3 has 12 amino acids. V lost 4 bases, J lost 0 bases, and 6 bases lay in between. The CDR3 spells CSVGGVNTEAFF. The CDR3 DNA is TGCAGCGTTGGAGGGGTGAACACTGAAGCTTTCTTT.

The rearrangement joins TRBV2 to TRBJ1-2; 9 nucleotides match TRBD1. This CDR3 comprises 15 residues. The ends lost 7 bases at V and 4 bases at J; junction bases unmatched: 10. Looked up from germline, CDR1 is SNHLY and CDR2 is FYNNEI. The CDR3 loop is CASTERTGASYGYTF. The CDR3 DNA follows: TGTGCCAGCACCGAAAGGACAGGGGCTAGCTATGGCTACACCTTC.

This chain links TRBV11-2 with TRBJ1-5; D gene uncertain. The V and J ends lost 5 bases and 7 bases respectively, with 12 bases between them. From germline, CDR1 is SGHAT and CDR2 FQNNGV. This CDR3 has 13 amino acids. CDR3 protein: CASSLTQRQPQHF. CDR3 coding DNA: TGTGCCAGCAGCCTGACTCAGCGGCAGCCCCAGCATTTT.

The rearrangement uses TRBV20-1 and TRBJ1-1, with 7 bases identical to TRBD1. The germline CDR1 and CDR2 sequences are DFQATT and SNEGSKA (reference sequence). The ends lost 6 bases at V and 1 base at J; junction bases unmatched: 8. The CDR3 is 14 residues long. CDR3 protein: CSAPRGEKNTEAFF. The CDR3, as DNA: TGCAGTGCCCCCAGGGGGGAGAAGAACACTGAAGCTTTCTTT.

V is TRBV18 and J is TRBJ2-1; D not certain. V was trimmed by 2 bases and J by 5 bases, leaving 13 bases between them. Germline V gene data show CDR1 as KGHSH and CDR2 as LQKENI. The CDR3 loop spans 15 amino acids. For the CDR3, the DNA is TGTGCCAGCTCACCATGGGGATCACCTCACAATGAGCAGTTCTTC. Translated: CASSPWGSPHNEQFF.

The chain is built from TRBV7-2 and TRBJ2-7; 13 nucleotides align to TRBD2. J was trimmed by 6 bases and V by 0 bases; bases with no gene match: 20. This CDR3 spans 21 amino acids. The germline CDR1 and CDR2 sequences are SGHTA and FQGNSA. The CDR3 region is CASSLALGLAGLQGGMFEQYF. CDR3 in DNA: TGTGCCAGCAGCTTAGCGCTGGGACTAGCGGGGCTCCAAGGGGGTATGTTCGAGCAGTACTTC.

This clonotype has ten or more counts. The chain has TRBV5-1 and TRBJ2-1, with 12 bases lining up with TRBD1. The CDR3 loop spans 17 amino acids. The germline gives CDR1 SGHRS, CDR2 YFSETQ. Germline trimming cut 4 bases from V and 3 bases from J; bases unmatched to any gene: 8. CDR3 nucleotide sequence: TGCGCCAGCAGCGAGGGGACAGGGGGCAGAAACTACAATGAGCAGTTCTTC. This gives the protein CASSEGTGGRNYNEQFF.

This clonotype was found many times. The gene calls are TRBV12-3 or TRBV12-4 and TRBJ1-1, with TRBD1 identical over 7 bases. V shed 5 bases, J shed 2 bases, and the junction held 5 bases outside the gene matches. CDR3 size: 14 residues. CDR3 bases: TGTGCCAGCAGTCCACAGGGGTTTAACACTGAAGCTTTCTTT. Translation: CASSPQGFNTEAFF.